This T cell receptor (beta chain) was sequenced for a study of blood T cell repertoires in COVID-19. Study-level background: T cells, B-cell-depleted T cells, or PBMCs supplied cDNA or gDNA.

Participant ages covered 18 to 89 years across 25 or so US areas. In the original analysis: The authors estimated nucleated cell counts from reference gene primer amplification. Clones were read by immunoSEQ multiplex PCR, and TCRdb kept only the in-frame ones, dropping some. The V and J calls and the clone size are those of that table, but D and trimming were determined from the DNA. The table shows roughly 280,000 clones, with 75% to 90% occurring only once. Germline loops: CDR1 SGHKS, CDR2 YYEKEE (reference sequence). V lost 4 bases, J lost 1 base, and 7 bases stayed unmatched. The CDR3 covers 15 residues.

Sequencing used PBMCs or T cells enriched from blood (not recorded which). The sequence derives from a woman in her 30s with acute COVID-19. This rearrangement joins TRBV5-5 to TRBJ2-7; 8 bases fit TRBD2. The CDR3 is CASSPLAGASYEQYF. For the CDR3, the DNA is TGTGCCAGCAGCCCCCTAGCGGGCGCGTCCTACGAGCAGTACTTC.